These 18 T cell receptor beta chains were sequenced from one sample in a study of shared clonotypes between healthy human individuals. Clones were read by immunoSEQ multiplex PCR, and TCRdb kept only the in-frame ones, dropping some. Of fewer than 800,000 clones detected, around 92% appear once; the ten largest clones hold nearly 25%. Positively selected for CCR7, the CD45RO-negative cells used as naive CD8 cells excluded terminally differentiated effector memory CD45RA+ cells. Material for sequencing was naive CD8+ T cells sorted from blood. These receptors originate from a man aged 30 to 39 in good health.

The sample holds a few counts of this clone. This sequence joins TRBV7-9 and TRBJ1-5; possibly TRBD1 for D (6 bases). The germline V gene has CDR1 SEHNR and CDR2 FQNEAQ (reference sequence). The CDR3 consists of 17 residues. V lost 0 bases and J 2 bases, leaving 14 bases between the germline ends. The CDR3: CASSLAPQGGGNQPQHF. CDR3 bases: TGTGCCAGCAGCTTAGCCCCACAGGGTGGGGGCAATCAGCCCCAGCATTTT.

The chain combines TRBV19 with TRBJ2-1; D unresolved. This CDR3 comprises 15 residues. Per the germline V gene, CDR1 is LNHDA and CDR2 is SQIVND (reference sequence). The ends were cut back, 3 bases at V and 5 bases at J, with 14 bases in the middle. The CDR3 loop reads CASSISSVPHNEQFF. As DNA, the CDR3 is TGTGCCAGTAGTATTTCTTCTGTCCCCCACAATGAGCAGTTCTTC.

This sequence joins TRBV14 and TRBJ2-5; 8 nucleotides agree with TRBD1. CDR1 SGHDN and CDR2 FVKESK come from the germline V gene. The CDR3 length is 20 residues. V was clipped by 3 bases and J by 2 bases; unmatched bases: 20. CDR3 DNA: TGTGCCAGCAGCCATTCGGTAGGGACAGGTGATTATGGGAGGCAAGAGACCCAGTACTTC. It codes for CASSHSVGTGDYGRQETQYF.

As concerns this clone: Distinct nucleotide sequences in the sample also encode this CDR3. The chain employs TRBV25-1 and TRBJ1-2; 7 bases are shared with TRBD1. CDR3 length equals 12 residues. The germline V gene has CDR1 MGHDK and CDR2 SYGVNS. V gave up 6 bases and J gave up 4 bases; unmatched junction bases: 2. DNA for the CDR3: TGTGCCAGCAGCCCAGGGGGCTATGGCTACACCTTC. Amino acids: CASSPGGYGYTF.

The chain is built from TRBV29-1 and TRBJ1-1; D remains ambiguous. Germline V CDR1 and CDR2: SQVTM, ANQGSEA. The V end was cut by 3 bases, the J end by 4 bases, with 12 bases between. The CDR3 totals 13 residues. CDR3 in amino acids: CSVERDAGTEAFF. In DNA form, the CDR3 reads TGCAGCGTTGAGAGAGACGCGGGCACTGAAGCTTTCTTT.

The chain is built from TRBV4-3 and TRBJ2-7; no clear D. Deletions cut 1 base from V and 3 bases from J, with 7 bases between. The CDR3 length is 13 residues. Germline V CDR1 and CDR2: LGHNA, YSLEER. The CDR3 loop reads CASSQVLDYEQYF. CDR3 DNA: TGCGCCAGCAGCCAAGTTCTGGACTACGAGCAGTACTTC.

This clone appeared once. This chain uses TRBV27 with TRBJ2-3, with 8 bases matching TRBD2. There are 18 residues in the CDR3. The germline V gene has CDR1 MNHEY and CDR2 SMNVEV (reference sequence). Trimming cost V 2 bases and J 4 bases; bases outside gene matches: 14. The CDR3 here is CASSLTPGTSFLADTQYF. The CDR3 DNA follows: TGTGCCAGCAGTTTAACCCCCGGGACTAGTTTCTTGGCAGATACGCAGTATTTT.

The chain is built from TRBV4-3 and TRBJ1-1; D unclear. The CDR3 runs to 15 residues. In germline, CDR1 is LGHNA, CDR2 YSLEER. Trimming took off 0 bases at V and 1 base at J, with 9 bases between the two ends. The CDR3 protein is CASSQDLIGNTEAFF. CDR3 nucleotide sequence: TGCGCCAGCAGCCAAGATCTCATTGGGAACACTGAAGCTTTCTTT.

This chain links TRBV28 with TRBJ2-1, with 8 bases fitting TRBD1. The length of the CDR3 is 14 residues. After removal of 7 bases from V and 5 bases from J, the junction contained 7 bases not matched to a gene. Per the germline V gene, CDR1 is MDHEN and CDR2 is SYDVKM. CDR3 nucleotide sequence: TGTGCCAGCATTTCCAGGGGGCTTCACAATGAGCAGTTCTTC. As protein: CASISRGLHNEQFF.

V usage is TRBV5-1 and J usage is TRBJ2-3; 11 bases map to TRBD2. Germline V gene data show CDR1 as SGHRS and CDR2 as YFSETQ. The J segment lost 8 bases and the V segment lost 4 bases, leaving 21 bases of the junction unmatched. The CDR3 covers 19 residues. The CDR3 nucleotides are TGCGCCAGCAGCGAGGGGACTAGCGGATACCAGAACTCTTTCGGTACGCAGTATTTT. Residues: CASSEGTSGYQNSFGTQYF.

CDR3: CASSYATGYTEAFF. CDR3 in DNA: TGTGCCAGCAGTTATGCGACAGGGTACACTGAAGCTTTCTTT. The chain couples TRBV6-5 to TRBJ1-1, with 7 bases identical to TRBD1. Germline CDR1 reads MNHEY; CDR2 reads SVGAGI. The CDR3 runs 14 residues. The V and J ends lost 3 bases and 3 bases, in that order; junction bases with no gene match: 4.

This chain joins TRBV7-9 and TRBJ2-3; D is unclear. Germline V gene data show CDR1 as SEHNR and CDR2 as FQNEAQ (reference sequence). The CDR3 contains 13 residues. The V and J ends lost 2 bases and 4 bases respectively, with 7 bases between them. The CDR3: CASSLTTADTQYF. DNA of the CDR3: TGTGCCAGCAGCTTAACAACGGCAGATACGCAGTATTTT.

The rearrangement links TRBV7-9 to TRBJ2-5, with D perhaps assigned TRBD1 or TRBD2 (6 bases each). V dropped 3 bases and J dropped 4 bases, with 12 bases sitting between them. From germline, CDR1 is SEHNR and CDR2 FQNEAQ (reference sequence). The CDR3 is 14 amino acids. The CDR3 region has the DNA TGTGCCAGCAGCTTCGGAGAGGGGGGAGAGACCCAGTACTTC. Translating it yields CASSFGEGGETQYF.

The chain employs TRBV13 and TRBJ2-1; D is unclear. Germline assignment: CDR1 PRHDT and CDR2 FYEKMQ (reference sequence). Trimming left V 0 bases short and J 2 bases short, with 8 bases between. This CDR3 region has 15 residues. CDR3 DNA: TGTGCCAGCAGCTTAGGCCTAACCACCTACAATGAGCAGTTCTTC. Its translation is CASSLGLTTYNEQFF.

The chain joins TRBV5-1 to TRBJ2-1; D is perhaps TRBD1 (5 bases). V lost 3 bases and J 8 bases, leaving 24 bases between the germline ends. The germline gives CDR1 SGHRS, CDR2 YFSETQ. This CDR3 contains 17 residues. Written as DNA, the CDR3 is TGCGCCAGCAGCTCGGCGGTGTTTGGCTGGGGCAGGGATGAGCAGTTCTTC. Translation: CASSSAVFGWGRDEQFF.

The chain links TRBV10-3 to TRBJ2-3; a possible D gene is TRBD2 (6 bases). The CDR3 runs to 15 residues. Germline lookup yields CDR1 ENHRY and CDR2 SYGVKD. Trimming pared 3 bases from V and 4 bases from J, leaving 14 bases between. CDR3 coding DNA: TGTGCCATCAGTGACAAGGACTATAGTGCAGATACGCAGTATTTT. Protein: CAISDKDYSADTQYF.

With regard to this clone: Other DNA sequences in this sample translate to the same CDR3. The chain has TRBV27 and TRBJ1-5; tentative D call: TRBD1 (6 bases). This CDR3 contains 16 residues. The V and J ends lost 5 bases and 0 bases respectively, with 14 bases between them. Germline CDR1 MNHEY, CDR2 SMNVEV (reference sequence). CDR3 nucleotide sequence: TGTGCCAGCAGTCCAAGGGGGGCGCGTAGCAATCAGCCCCAGCATTTT. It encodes CASSPRGARSNQPQHF.

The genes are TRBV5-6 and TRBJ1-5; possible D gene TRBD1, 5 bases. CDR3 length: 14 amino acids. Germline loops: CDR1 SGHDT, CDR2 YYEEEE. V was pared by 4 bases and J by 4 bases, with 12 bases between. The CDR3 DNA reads TGTGCCAGCAGCCACGGACAAGGAAATCAGCCCCAGCATTTT. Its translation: CASSHGQGNQPQHF.